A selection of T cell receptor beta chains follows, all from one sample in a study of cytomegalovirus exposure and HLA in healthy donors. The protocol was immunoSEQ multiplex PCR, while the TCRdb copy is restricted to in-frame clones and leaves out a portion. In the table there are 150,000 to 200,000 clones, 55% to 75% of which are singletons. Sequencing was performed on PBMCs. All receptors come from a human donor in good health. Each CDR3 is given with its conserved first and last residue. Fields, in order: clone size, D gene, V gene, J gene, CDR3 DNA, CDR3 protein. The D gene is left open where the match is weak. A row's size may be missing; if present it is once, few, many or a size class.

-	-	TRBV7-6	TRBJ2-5	TGTGCCAGCAGCTTTGTGGGACTCGGAGCGAATGGGACCCAGTACTTC	CASSFVGLGANGTQYF
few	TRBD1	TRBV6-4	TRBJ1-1	TGTGCCAGCAGTGACGGGGACAGCACTGAAGCTTTCTTT	CASSDGDSTEAFF
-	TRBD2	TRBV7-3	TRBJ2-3	TGTGCCAGCAGCAGAGTAGCGGGGGGCTCCGGAGATACGCAGTATTTT	CASSRVAGGSGDTQYF
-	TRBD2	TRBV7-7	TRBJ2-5	TGTGCTAGCAGCTTAGGGCTAGCGGGCGGAGAGACCCAGTACTTC	CASSLGLAGGETQYF
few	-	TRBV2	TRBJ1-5	TGTGCCAGCAGTGAACTCGAGAGCAGGGGTAGCAATCAGCCCCAGCATTTT	CASSELESRGSNQPQHF
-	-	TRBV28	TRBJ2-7	TGTGCCAGCAGTTTAGCAGACTCCTACGAGCAGTACTTC	CASSLADSYEQYF
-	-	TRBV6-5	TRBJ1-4	TGTGCCAGCAGACAGGGCGGTGAAAAACTGTTTTTT	CASRQGGEKLFF
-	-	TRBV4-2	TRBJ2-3	TGTGCCAGCAGCCCCCTGGCGGGCACAGATACGCAGTATTTT	CASSPLAGTDTQYF
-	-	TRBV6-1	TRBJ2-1	TGTGCCAGCAGTGTACAGCCGGCTTACAATGAGCAGTTCTTC	CASSVQPAYNEQFF
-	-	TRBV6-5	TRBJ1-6	TGTGCCAGCAGTTACTCAACTACCAATTCACCCCTCCACTTT	CASSYSTTNSPLHF
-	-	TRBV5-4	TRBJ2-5	TGTGCCAGCAGGGGCGCCCCACCGGAGACCCAGTACTTC	CASRGAPPETQYF
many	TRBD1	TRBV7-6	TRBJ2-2	TGTGCCAGCAGCGAGGGACAGGGGGCGACCGGGGAGCTGTTTTTT	CASSEGQGATGELFF